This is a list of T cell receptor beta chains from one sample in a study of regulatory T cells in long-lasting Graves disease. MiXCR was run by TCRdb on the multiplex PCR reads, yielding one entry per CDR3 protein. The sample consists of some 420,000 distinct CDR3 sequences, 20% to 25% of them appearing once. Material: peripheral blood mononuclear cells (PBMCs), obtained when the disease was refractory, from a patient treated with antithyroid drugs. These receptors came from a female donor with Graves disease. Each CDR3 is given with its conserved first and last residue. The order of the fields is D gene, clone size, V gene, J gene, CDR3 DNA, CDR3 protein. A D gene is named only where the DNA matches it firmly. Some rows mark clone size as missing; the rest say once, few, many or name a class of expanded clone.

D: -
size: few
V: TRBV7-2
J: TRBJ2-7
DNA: TGTGCCAGCACCACCGGAGGGTCGCACGAGCAGTACTTC
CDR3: CASTTGGSHEQYF

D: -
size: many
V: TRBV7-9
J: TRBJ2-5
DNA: TGTGCCAGCAGCTTGGGGGCCGCGTTCGGGATCAAAGAGACCCAGTACTTC
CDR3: CASSLGAAFGIKETQYF

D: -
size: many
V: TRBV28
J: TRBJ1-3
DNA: TGTGCCAGCAGTCCCACCCCATTTGACAGGACCTCTGGAAACACCATATATTTT
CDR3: CASSPTPFDRTSGNTIYF

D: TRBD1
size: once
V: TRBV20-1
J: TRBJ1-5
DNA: TGCAGTGCTAGCCGGACAGGGGGCGACCAGCCCCAGCATTTT
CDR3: CSASRTGGDQPQHF

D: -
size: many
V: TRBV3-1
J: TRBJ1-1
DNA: TGTGCCAGCAGCCAAGGCCCAGGGCGGGAGGCTTTCTTT
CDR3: CASSQGPGREAFF

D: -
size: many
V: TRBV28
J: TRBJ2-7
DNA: TGTGCCAGCAGCGCCTTCTACGAGCAGTACTTC
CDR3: CASSAFYEQYF

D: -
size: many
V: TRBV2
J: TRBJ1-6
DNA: TGTGCCAGCAGTGAGGTCGGGTGGTCTAATTCACCCCTCCACTTT
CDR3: CASSEVGWSNSPLHF

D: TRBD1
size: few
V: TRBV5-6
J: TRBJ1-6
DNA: TGTGCCAGCTTGGGACAGGGAAATTCACCCCTCCACTTT
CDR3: CASLGQGNSPLHF

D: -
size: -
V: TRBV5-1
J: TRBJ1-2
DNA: TGCGCCAGCAGCTTGGGGCGCCGGGGTGGCTACACCTTC
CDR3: CASSLGRRGGYTF

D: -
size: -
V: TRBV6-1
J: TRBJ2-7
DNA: TGTGCCACCCGTTGGGCGCAGGAGCAGTACTTC
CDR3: CATRWAQEQYF

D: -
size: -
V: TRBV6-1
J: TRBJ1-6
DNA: TGTGCCAGCAGAAACAGGGTAGTGGGTTCACCCCTCCACTTT
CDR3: CASRNRVVGSPLHF

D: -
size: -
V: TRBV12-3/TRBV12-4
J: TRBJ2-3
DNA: TGTGCCAGCATCCCGGGACACAAGTCAGATACGCAGTATTTT
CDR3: CASIPGHKSDTQYF

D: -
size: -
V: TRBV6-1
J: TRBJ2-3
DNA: TGTGCCAGCAGTAGGGACCTTCCCAGCACAGATACGCAGTATTTT
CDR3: CASSRDLPSTDTQYF

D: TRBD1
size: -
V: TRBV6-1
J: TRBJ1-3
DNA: TGTGCCACGACAACGAGGGGGCCAGGAAACACCATATATTTT
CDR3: CATTTRGPGNTIYF

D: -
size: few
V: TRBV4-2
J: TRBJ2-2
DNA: TGTGCCAGCAGCCAAGAAGCCGGGGAGCTGTTTTTT
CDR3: CASSQEAGELFF

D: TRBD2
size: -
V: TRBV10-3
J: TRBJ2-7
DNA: TGTGCCATCAGTGAAAGGGAGGGGGAGCAGTACTTC
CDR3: CAISEREGEQYF

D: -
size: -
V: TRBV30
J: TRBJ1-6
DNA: TGTGCGGGATCGGAGGAAAGGGATTCACCCCTCCACTTT
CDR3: CAGSEERDSPLHF

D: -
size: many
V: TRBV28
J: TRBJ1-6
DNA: TGTGCCAGCAGTCTCCGACAGTGGGGAGGTAATTCACCCCTCCACTTT
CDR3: CASSLRQWGGNSPLHF

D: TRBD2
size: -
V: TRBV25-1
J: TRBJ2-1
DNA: TGTGCCAGCAGTAAAACAAACGGGGCTAGCGGGAGGTGGCCCTACAATGAGCAGTTCTTC
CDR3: CASSKTNGASGRWPYNEQFF

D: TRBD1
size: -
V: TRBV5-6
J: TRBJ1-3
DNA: TGTGCCAGCAGCTGGATGACAGGGACCTCTGGAAACACCATATATTTT
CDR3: CASSWMTGTSGNTIYF

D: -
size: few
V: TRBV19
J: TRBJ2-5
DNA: TGTGCCAGTAGTAATCCCCAGGTCCAAGAGACCCAGTACTTC
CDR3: CASSNPQVQETQYF

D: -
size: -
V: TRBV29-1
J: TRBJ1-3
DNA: TGCAGCGTTGAGGAGGGCTCTGGAAACACCATATATTTT
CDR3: CSVEEGSGNTIYF

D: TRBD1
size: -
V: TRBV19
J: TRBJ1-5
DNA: TGTGCCAGTAGTACGGGACAGGGTACCGGTCAGCCCCAGCATTTT
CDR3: CASSTGQGTGQPQHF

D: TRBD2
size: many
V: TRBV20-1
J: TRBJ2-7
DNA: TGCAGTGCTCCGGGGGGGCCTAGCTCCTACGAGCAGTACTTC
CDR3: CSAPGGPSSYEQYF

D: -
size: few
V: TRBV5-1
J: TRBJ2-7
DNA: TGCGCCAGCAGCTGGACCGGGGGCACCTACGAGCAGTACTTC
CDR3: CASSWTGGTYEQYF

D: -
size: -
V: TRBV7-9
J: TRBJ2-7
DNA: TGTGCCAGCAGCTTAGCTGGGCAAGAGCAGTACTTC
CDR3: CASSLAGQEQYF

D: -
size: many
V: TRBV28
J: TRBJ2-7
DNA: TGTGCCAGCACCCAGGACGGGTACTCCTACGAGCAGTACTTC
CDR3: CASTQDGYSYEQYF

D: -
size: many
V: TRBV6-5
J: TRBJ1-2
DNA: TGTGCCAGCAGTTACTCGAAACTGGGTGGCTATGGCTACACCTTC
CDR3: CASSYSKLGGYGYTF